Included here is one TCR beta chain sequence, with context. The CDR3 runs to 15 residues. Germline lookup yields CDR1 LGHNA and CDR2 YNFKEQ. The ends lost 1 base at V and 7 bases at J; junction bases unmatched: 9. This sample was taken from a study of T cells in localized non-small cell lung cancer. TCRdb keeps only in-frame clones here, not all; method: immunoSEQ multiplex PCR. The data hold 70,000 or so clones, with 65% to 85% observed a single time. This chain links TRBV4-2 with TRBJ1-2, with 7 positions matching TRBD1. Sequences were derived from peripheral blood, sampled before any cancer treatment. The sequence came from a female donor aged 60 or older with stage I lung adenocarcinoma. CDR3 sequence: CASSQVSSGGTGYTF. The CDR3 DNA follows: TGTGCCAGCAGCCAAGTGTCCTCAGGGGGGACTGGCTACACCTTC.